Below are 14 T cell receptor beta chains sequenced from a single sample in a study of T cells in Graves' hyperthyroidism and ophthalmopathy (dated by TCRdb to between 2017 and 2020). The method was multiplex PCR. The sequencer listed for this sample is Illumina HiSeq 2000. The TCR beta CDR3 regions were amplified from RNA transcripts. The TCR CDR3 was subjected to a first round of RT-PCR using the HTBI primer set and the Qiagen OneStep RT-PCR kit. The raw public data were reprocessed by TCRdb itself: fastp quality trimming at Q25, MiXCR clonotype calling, in-frame beta chains only. CDR3 protein sequences are deduplicated, and each keeps its most common genes and DNA. The sample profile shows 450,000 to 600,000 distinct CDR3 sequences; around 15% of them were found once. In total, the top ten clones hold approximately 15% of the sample. Input material: blood. These receptor sequences come from a woman between 35 and 50 years old with Graves' hyperthyroidism.

Comments on this clonotype: This may come from a read error, since a much larger clone is one base off. The chain couples TRBV28 to TRBJ2-3; possibly TRBD1 for D (6 bases). Germline V lookup: CDR1 MDHEN, CDR2 SYDVKM. The CDR3 totals 15 residues. The CDR3 region is CAGSVQGLGTDTQYF. CDR3 nucleotides: TGTGCCGGCAGCGTACAGGGTTTGGGCACAGATACGCAGTATTTT.

V and J are TRBV27 and TRBJ2-7; TRBD1 might be the D (5 bases). CDR3 length: 11 residues. The germline CDR1 and CDR2 sequences are MNHEY and SMNVEV (reference sequence). Trimming took 6 bases from V and 5 from J, leaving 8 bases between them. CDR3 sequence (DNA): TGTGCCAGCAGGGACACCGACGAGCAGTACTTC. This encodes CASRDTDEQYF.

This clonotype was detected many times. The rearrangement joins TRBV28 to TRBJ1-5; D is unresolved. The V end lost 1 base, the J end lost 10 bases, and 20 bases lay between the germline ends. CDR1 and CDR2 from the germline V gene are MDHEN and SYDVKM. The CDR3 totals 16 residues. The CDR3 nucleotides are TGTGCCAGCAGTTTATTCCGGGGTGTGGGAACCTCCCCCCAGCATTTT. The encoded protein is CASSLFRGVGTSPQHF. Full variable domain (rest looked up from reference TRBV28 and TRBJ1-5): DVKVTQSSRYLVKRTGEKVFLECVQDMDHENMFWYRQDPGLGLRLIYFSYDVKMKEKGDIPEGYSVSREKKERFSLILESASTNQTSMYLCASSLFRGVGTSPQHFGDGTRLSIL.

This clonotype was recorded at least ten times. This sequence joins TRBV19 and TRBJ2-1; 11 bases agree with TRBD2. The CDR3 runs 18 residues. The germline CDR1 and CDR2 sequences are LNHDA and SQIVND (reference sequence). Unmatched junction bases numbered 17, after V lost 4 bases and J lost 9 bases. Written as DNA, the CDR3 is TGTGCCAGTAGTACGAGGACTAGCGGGCGGGGGGAATGGGGTGAGCAGTTCTTC. Translating gives CASSTRTSGRGEWGEQFF.

This clonotype was recorded a few times. The rearrangement uses TRBV6-1 and TRBJ2-5, with 8 bases lining up with TRBD1. The V gene end was trimmed by 6 bases and the J gene end by 3 bases; junction bases not matched to a gene: 9. Per the germline V gene, CDR1 is MNHNS and CDR2 is SASEGT. This CDR3 comprises 15 residues. The chain's CDR3 is CASSPPGGGEETQYF. The CDR3 region has the DNA TGTGCCAGCAGCCCCCCAGGGGGCGGGGAAGAGACCCAGTACTTC.

This sequence joins TRBV15 and TRBJ2-5; D is undetermined. Germline CDR1 is LNHNV and CDR2 is YYDKDF (reference sequence). With 1 base removed from V and 3 bases from J, the gap between germline ends came to 6 bases. The CDR3 has 13 amino acids. As DNA, the CDR3 is TGTGCCACCAGCAGAGTGGCGGAAGAGACCCAGTACTTC. Residues: CATSRVAEETQYF.

This clonotype occurred once. The germline gene is not matched at one end of the junction; a read error may be the cause. The chain employs TRBV27 and TRBJ2-5; a possible D gene is TRBD2 (6 bases). CDR3 length equals 14 residues. Germline V CDR1 and CDR2: MNHEY, SMNVEV (reference sequence). The CDR3 is CASSLQGGLETRYF. CDR3 sequence (DNA): TGTGCCAGCAGTTTACAGGGAGGATTAGAGACCCGGTACTTC.

The chain couples TRBV24-1 to TRBJ2-2; a weak D match, TRBD2 (6 bases). The CDR3 is 16 residues long. Germline V gene data show CDR1 as KGHDR and CDR2 as SFDVKD. V lost 5 bases and J lost 3, with 15 bases in between. The CDR3 DNA reads as TGTGCCACCAGTGTGGCCGGGAGAGGCGACACCGGGGAGCTGTTTTTT. It specifies CATSVAGRGDTGELFF.

This clonotype showed up many times. The V call is TRBV28, the J call TRBJ2-7, with 7 bases matching TRBD2. Germline V gene lookup returns CDR1 MDHEN and CDR2 SYDVKM. V lost 5 bases and J lost 0; bases outside the gene matches: 10. CDR3 length: 16 amino acids. CDR3 loop: CASSSPRGLSSYEQYF. CDR3 nucleotides: TGTGCCAGCAGTAGTCCGAGGGGACTAAGCTCCTACGAGCAGTACTTC.

Ten or more counts support this clonotype. V is TRBV19 and J is TRBJ1-5; TRBD1 matches at 7 bases. The CDR3 has 15 amino acids. Germline V lookup: CDR1 LNHDA, CDR2 SQIVND (reference sequence). The V and J ends lost 7 bases and 3 bases, in that order; junction bases with no gene match: 9. The CDR3 sequence: CASNRDRSNNQPQHF. CDR3 sequence (DNA): TGTGCCAGTAACCGGGACAGATCCAACAATCAGCCCCAGCATTTT.

The chain is built from TRBV28 and TRBJ2-1, with 11 bases aligning to TRBD2. Per the germline V gene, CDR1 is MDHEN and CDR2 is SYDVKM. V shed 7 bases and J 7 bases; nucleotides not matched to a gene: 9. The length of the CDR3 is 15 residues. The CDR3 is CASIIAGGPRNEQFF. The CDR3 DNA sequence: TGTGCCAGCATTATAGCGGGGGGGCCAAGAAATGAGCAGTTCTTC.

This clonotype occurred many times. This chain joins TRBV2 and TRBJ2-1, with TRBD2 matching 11 bases. The CDR3 runs to 17 residues. CDR1 is SNHLY, CDR2 FYNNEI, per germline. V trimming: 5 bases; J trimming: 0 bases; junction bases outside the gene matches: 6. CDR3 sequence (DNA): TGTGCCAGCAGTCCCCCTAGCGGGAGGTTCTCCTACAATGAGCAGTTCTTC. It yields the protein CASSPPSGRFSYNEQFF.

This clonotype has a count of ten or more. This rearrangement joins TRBV6-1 to TRBJ2-1; possibly TRBD1 for D (5 bases). V lost 7 bases and J 7 bases, leaving 17 bases between the germline ends. Germline V gives CDR1 MNHNS, CDR2 SASEGT. The CDR3 loop spans 14 amino acids. The CDR3 sequence: CASNLLGAMNEQFF. As DNA, the CDR3 is TGTGCCAGCAACCTCCTTGGGGCTATGAATGAGCAGTTCTTC.

This clonotype turned up a few times. V gene TRBV29-1 combines with J gene TRBJ2-1, with 10 bases that match TRBD1. This CDR3 has 14 residues. V shed 7 bases and J 4 bases; nucleotides not matched to a gene: 7. Germline V gene data show CDR1 as SQVTM and CDR2 as ANQGSEA. The CDR3 loop reads CSAGGGQGYNEQFF. Here the CDR3 DNA reads TGCAGCGCCGGGGGGGGACAGGGGTACAATGAGCAGTTCTTC.